This is a list of T cell receptor beta chains from one sample in a study of Tregs in tolerant kidney transplant recipients. Measured with immunoSEQ multiplex PCR; TCRdb has only the in-frame clones, and not every one. This table has about 14,000 clones, about four fifths appearing once. The specimen comprised Tregs from blood, sampled before the transplant. The source is a human donor who received a combined kidney and bone marrow transplant. Both conserved end residues are part of each CDR3. Fields, in order: J gene, V gene, D gene, clone size, CDR3 DNA, CDR3 protein. A D gene is named only where the DNA matches it firmly. Not every row has a clone size; where given, it reads once, few, many or a size class.

TRBJ2-3 | TRBV28 | NA | NA | TGTGCCAGCATGGGAGGGGGGACTAGCACAGATACGCAGTATTTT | CASMGGGTSTDTQYF
TRBJ1-1 | TRBV27 | NA | NA | TGTGCCAGCAGTCCGCGACAGATTAAAACTGAAGCTTTCTTT | CASSPRQIKTEAFF
TRBJ1-1 | TRBV4-1 | NA | NA | TGCGCCAGCAGCCAAGATCGGGGGACCGGGGCTTTCTTT | CASSQDRGTGAFF
TRBJ2-1 | TRBV11-2 | NA | NA | TGTGCCAGCAGCGCCTCTCACGCGTTCGGTCCTGAGCAGTTCTTC | CASSASHAFGPEQFF
TRBJ2-7 | TRBV6-5 | TRBD2 | few | TGTGCCAGCACCCCAGGGACTAGCGGCTACGAGCAGTACTTC | CASTPGTSGYEQYF
TRBJ1-2 | TRBV7-6 | TRBD1 | NA | TGTGCCAGCAGCCCCCAAACGACAGGGAACTATGGCTACACCTTC | CASSPQTTGNYGYTF
TRBJ1-1 | TRBV5-6 | TRBD1 | NA | TGTGCCAGCACCCTGATCCCGACAGGGAGTGCTAGGGGAGAAGCTTTCTTT | CASTLIPTGSARGEAFF
TRBJ2-1 | TRBV5-5 | TRBD2 | NA | TGTGCCAGCAGCTCAGCCGGGACTAGCGTCTCTAGGAATGAGCAGTTCTTC | CASSSAGTSVSRNEQFF
TRBJ1-1 | TRBV9 | NA | NA | TGTGCCAGCAGCGGACAGGTGACGAACACTGAAGCTTTCTTT | CASSGQVTNTEAFF
TRBJ2-7 | TRBV7-9 | NA | few | TGTGCCAGCAGCCTTATGGGGGGTGAGCAGTACTTC | CASSLMGGEQYF
TRBJ1-3 | TRBV7-9 | NA | NA | TGTGCCAGCAGCCCTGACAGCTCCTATTCTGGAAACACCATATATTTT | CASSPDSSYSGNTIYF
TRBJ2-3 | TRBV6-6 | NA | NA | TGTGCCAGCAGTTACCCCCACACAGATACGCAGTATTTT | CASSYPHTDTQYF
TRBJ1-2 | TRBV5-6 | TRBD1 | NA | TGTGCCAGCAGCTTGCCAGGGGGCTACGGCTACACCTTC | CASSLPGGYGYTF
TRBJ2-3 | TRBV5-1 | TRBD2 | NA | TGCGCCAGCAGCTTGGATAGCGGGAGGGAAACAGATACGCAGTATTTT | CASSLDSGRETDTQYF
TRBJ1-1 | TRBV12-5 | TRBD1 | NA | TGTGCTAGTGGTAGGGACAGGTTCTACACTGAAGCTTTCTTT | CASGRDRFYTEAFF
TRBJ2-2 | TRBV7-6 | TRBD1 | few | TGTGCCAGCAGCCCAGGACAGGGTGGCACCGGGGAGCTGTTTTTT | CASSPGQGGTGELFF
TRBJ2-7 | TRBV5-4 | NA | few | TGTGCCAGCAGCTTGGACAGCCCCTACGAGCAGTACTTC | CASSLDSPYEQYF
TRBJ1-2 | TRBV2 | TRBD1 | NA | TGTGCCAGCAGTTTGACAGGGGGCCCGGGGGTAGATGGCTACACCTTC | CASSLTGGPGVDGYTF
TRBJ1-3 | TRBV4-1 | TRBD1 | NA | TGCGCCAGCAGCCAAGGGGTTGCAGGGGGCCCTAGAGGCTCTGGAAACACCATATATTTT | CASSQGVAGGPRGSGNTIYF
TRBJ2-2 | TRBV2 | TRBD1 | NA | TGTGCCAGCAGTGATCTGGGGCAGGGGGTAGGCACCGGGGAGCTGTTTTTT | CASSDLGQGVGTGELFF
TRBJ2-2 | TRBV2 | NA | NA | TGTGCCAGCAGTGGGGCAGGGGCGTTCGACACCGGGGAGCTGTTTTTT | CASSGAGAFDTGELFF
TRBJ2-5 | TRBV10-3 | NA | NA | TGTGCCATCAGTCCACTAGCTGGCCCGCAAGAGACCCAGTACTTC | CAISPLAGPQETQYF